These 29 T cell receptor beta chains were sequenced from one sample in a study of blood T cell repertoires in COVID-19. Sequencing was performed with immunoSEQ multiplex PCR; in TCRdb, only in-frame clones are kept and a portion is missing. This sample carries 170,000 or so clones, 85% to 95% of them seen once, and the ten largest clones take roughly 0.56%. The material sequenced was peripheral blood. Every receptor here comes from a man aged 50 to 60 with acute or convalescent COVID-19.

The chain recombines TRBV19 with TRBJ2-1; D uncertain. Germline lookup yields CDR1 LNHDA and CDR2 SQIVND (reference sequence). V gave up 3 bases and J gave up 2 bases, with 11 bases separating them. The CDR3 spans 15 residues. CDR3 nucleotides: TGTGCCAGTAGTATCCGCTATTTACCCTACAATGAGCAGTTCTTC. It yields the protein CASSIRYLPYNEQFF.

This clone occurred a few times. This sequence joins TRBV4-1 and TRBJ1-2, with 9 bases that match TRBD1. Germline V gene data show CDR1 as MGHRA and CDR2 as YSYEKL. Trimming cost V 3 bases and J 8 bases; bases outside gene matches: 10. The CDR3 spans 15 residues. The chain's CDR3 is CASSQGDTGGRGYTF. The CDR3 DNA reads TGCGCCAGCAGCCAGGGAGACACAGGGGGCCGGGGCTACACCTTC.

CDR3 amino acids: CASSQWTSTDTQYF. CDR3 in DNA: TGCGCCAGCAGCCAGTGGACTAGCACAGATACGCAGTATTTT. The chain employs TRBV4-1 and TRBJ2-3; tentative D call: TRBD2 (5 bases). The CDR3 sequence is 14 residues long. V lost 3 bases, J lost 0 bases, and 7 bases lay in between. The germline CDR1 and CDR2 sequences are MGHRA and YSYEKL.

V is TRBV19 and J is TRBJ1-5; a weak D match, TRBD1 (5 bases). Germline V gene data show CDR1 as LNHDA and CDR2 as SQIVND (reference sequence). Deletions cut 9 bases from V and 4 bases from J, with 10 bases between. The CDR3 covers 12 residues. DNA for the CDR3: TGTGCCAGCAGACAGAGAAATCAGCCCCAGCATTTT. The encoded protein is CASRQRNQPQHF.

The gene calls are TRBV10-3 and TRBJ1-3; perhaps TRBD1 as D (5 bases). This CDR3 has 13 amino acids. Germline values: CDR1 ENHRY, CDR2 SYGVKD. With 3 bases removed from V and 4 bases from J, the gap between germline ends came to 7 bases. CDR3 region: CAISEQVGNTIYF. The CDR3 bases are TGTGCCATCAGTGAACAGGTCGGAAACACCATATATTTT.

This chain connects TRBV13 to TRBJ2-2; 9 bases agree with TRBD1. Germline values: CDR1 PRHDT, CDR2 FYEKMQ (reference sequence). The CDR3 covers 16 residues. V gave up 7 bases and J gave up 6 bases; unmatched junction bases: 12. The CDR3 nucleotides read TGTGCCAGCACCACCCCGGGACAGGGTTTTGCCGGGGAGCTGTTTTTT. This gives the protein CASTTPGQGFAGELFF.

The V call is TRBV29-1, the J call TRBJ2-7; D gene uncertain. The V gene lost 5 bases and the J gene lost 0 bases, with 11 bases spanning the gap. Germline CDR1 reads SQVTM; CDR2 reads ANQGSEA. The CDR3 runs 13 residues. Here the CDR3 DNA reads TGCAGCGTTCTCTTGTCCTTCTCCTACGAGCAGTACTTC. This gives the protein CSVLLSFSYEQYF.

On this clone: At one of its ends the junction is not consistent with the germline gene, which may arise from a read error. This chain connects TRBV4-2 to TRBJ2-1; tentative D call: TRBD2 (7 bases). Germline values: CDR1 LGHNA, CDR2 YNFKEQ. The CDR3 extends over 21 amino acids. The CDR3 coding sequence is TGTGCCAGCAGCCAAGATCCCCAGTATTTGGTGGACGGGGGGCCCTATAATGAGCAGTTCTTC. This gives the protein CASSQDPQYLVDGGPYNEQFF.

J is TRBJ2-1 and V is TRBV5-4; 11 bases are a match to TRBD2. The CDR3 has 19 amino acids. CDR1 and CDR2 (germline): SGHNT, YYREEE (reference sequence). The junction had 8 bases not matched to a gene; V was cut back by 0 bases and J by 0 bases. The DNA of the CDR3 is TGTGCCAGCAGCTTGGGACTAGCGGGGCGTACTAGCTCCTACAATGAGCAGTTCTTC. This encodes CASSLGLAGRTSSYNEQFF.

The rearrangement joins TRBV7-9 to TRBJ2-5; TRBD2 aligns across 7 bases. This CDR3 comprises 14 residues. Germline V gene data show CDR1 as SEHNR and CDR2 as FQNEAQ (reference sequence). J gave up 6 bases and V 5 bases, and 9 bases lay outside the gene matches. This CDR3 reads CASSNDWEGKTQYF. In DNA, the CDR3 is TGTGCCAGCAGCAACGACTGGGAGGGCAAGACCCAGTACTTC.

The chain couples TRBV27 to TRBJ2-7, with 11 bases fitting TRBD1. The V segment lost 5 bases and the J segment 4 bases; nucleotides outside the gene matches: 4. Germline loops: CDR1 MNHEY, CDR2 SMNVEV (reference sequence). This CDR3 is 14 amino acids long. CDR3 sequence: CASSRGQGAYEQYF. CDR3 nucleotide sequence: TGTGCCAGCAGTAGAGGACAGGGGGCGTACGAGCAGTACTTC.

The chain recombines TRBV28 with TRBJ1-2, with TRBD1 as a possible D gene (6 bases). The CDR3 extends over 17 amino acids. CDR1 and CDR2 from the germline V gene are MDHEN and SYDVKM. The V end lost 5 bases, the J end lost 4 bases, and 23 bases lay between the germline ends. The CDR3 DNA sequence: TGTGCCAGCAGTCCAGGGGCAGTTAGTTATACCATCTATGGCTACACCTTC. Residues: CASSPGAVSYTIYGYTF.

The chain combines TRBV28 with TRBJ1-4; 7 positions match TRBD1. The V segment lost 6 bases and the J segment 0 bases; nucleotides outside the gene matches: 4. The CDR3 totals 15 residues. Germline V gene lookup returns CDR1 MDHEN and CDR2 SYDVKM. The CDR3 DNA follows: TGTGCCAGCAGACGACAGGGAGCAACTAATGAAAAACTGTTTTTT. As protein: CASRRQGATNEKLFF.

The J gene is TRBJ1-3, the V gene TRBV9, with a weak D call TRBD1 (6 bases). The germline gives CDR1 SGDLS, CDR2 YYNGEE. Between the trimmed V and J ends, which lost 0 bases and 4 bases, there was a span of 8 bases. The CDR3 consists of 14 residues. The CDR3 coding sequence is TGTGCCAGCAGCGTAGGACAGGCCGGAAACACCATATATTTT. Its protein product is CASSVGQAGNTIYF.

Only one count was recorded for this clone. The genes are TRBV20-1 and TRBJ2-3; D gene uncertain. The CDR3 totals 11 residues. Germline V gives CDR1 DFQATT, CDR2 SNEGSKA (reference sequence). The CDR3 sequence is CSPSSTDTQYF. The CDR3 DNA sequence: TGCAGCCCTTCTAGCACAGATACGCAGTATTTT.

This clone has just a few counts. This chain uses TRBV7-9 with TRBJ1-1, with TRBD1 matching over 11 bases. Germline lookup yields CDR1 SEHNR and CDR2 FQNEAQ (reference sequence). This CDR3 region has 15 residues. Trimming took 3 bases from V and 6 from J; bases not matched to a gene: 6. CDR3: CASSFMDRGHPEAFF. The CDR3 nucleotides read TGTGCCAGCAGCTTCATGGACAGGGGGCATCCTGAAGCTTTCTTT. Full variable domain (outside the CDR3, taken from reference TRBV7-9 and TRBJ1-1): DTGVSQNPRHKITKRGQNVTFRCDPISEHNRLYWYRQTLGQGPEFLTYFQNEAQLEKSRLLSDRFSAERPKGSFSTLEIQRTEQGDSAMYLCASSFMDRGHPEAFFGQGTRLTVV.

This rearrangement joins TRBV28 to TRBJ2-5, with a weak D call TRBD2 (6 bases). Germline CDR1 and CDR2: MDHEN and SYDVKM. The ends were cut back, 5 bases at V and 5 bases at J, with 18 bases in the middle. CDR3 length: 15 amino acids. The CDR3 DNA reads as TGTGCCAGCAGTGGCCGCGGGACCCACGATGAGACCCAGTACTTC. It codes for CASSGRGTHDETQYF.

The chain recombines TRBV15 with TRBJ2-3, with 14 bases lining up with TRBD2. The V segment lost 5 bases and the J segment 13 bases; nucleotides outside the gene matches: 8. Germline CDR1 and CDR2: LNHNV and YYDKDF (reference sequence). The CDR3 is 14 amino acids. The CDR3 region has the DNA TGTGCCACCAGCGGACTAGCGGGGGGTATCGTGGAGTATTTT. Protein: CATSGLAGGIVEYF.

As for this clone: The CDR3 does not close with the conserved phenylalanine or tryptophan, likely indicating a read error. The DNA is omitted, as the CDR3 cannot be located on it reliably, and the CDR3 follows TCRdb's listing. The chain recombines TRBV28 with TRBJ2-3; TRBD1 was called by the table and not checked on the DNA. CDR1 and CDR2 from the germline V gene are MDHEN and SYDVKM. The CDR3 comprises 9 residues, both ends counted. CDR3 loop: CASSLDRVR.

The rearrangement links TRBV7-6 to TRBJ1-6, with D unresolved. Germline CDR1 SGHVS, CDR2 FNYEAQ. The CDR3 has 14 residues. Trimming took 5 bases from V and 4 from J, leaving 9 bases between them. The CDR3 loop is CASSDNFYNSPLHF. DNA of the CDR3: TGTGCCAGCAGCGATAACTTTTATAATTCACCCCTCCACTTT.

The chain uses TRBV12-5 and TRBJ2-3, with D perhaps TRBD2 (6 bases). Deletions cut 1 base from V and 3 bases from J, with 20 bases between. This CDR3 has 18 amino acids. CDR1 is LGHNT and CDR2 is FRNRAP in the germline V gene. This CDR3 reads CASGLDLTGRDLTDTQYF. In DNA, the CDR3 is TGTGCTAGTGGTTTGGACCTGACGGGGCGGGATCTTACAGATACGCAGTATTTT.

This sequence joins TRBV2 and TRBJ1-1, with TRBD1 matching over 7 bases. This CDR3 region has 15 residues. V shed 4 bases, J shed 1 base, and the junction held 6 bases outside the gene matches. Germline CDR1 and CDR2: SNHLY and FYNNEI. CDR3 bases: TGTGCCAGCAGTGGACAGGGAGTGGCGAACACTGAAGCTTTCTTT. Its protein product is CASSGQGVANTEAFF.

This clone appeared a few times. The chain joins TRBV2 to TRBJ1-1, with TRBD1 as a possible D gene (5 bases). Germline CDR1 reads SNHLY; CDR2 reads FYNNEI. Trimming removed 4 bases from V and 1 base from J, with 7 bases in between. This CDR3 region has 13 residues. CDR3 in amino acids: CASSGGANTEAFF. The CDR3 DNA is TGTGCCAGCAGTGGCGGGGCGAACACTGAAGCTTTCTTT. The full variable domain, completed using reference TRBV2 and TRBJ1-1, is EPEVTQTPSHQVTQMGQEVILRCVPISNHLYFYWYRQILGQKVEFLVSFYNNEISEKSEIFDDQFSVERPDGSNFTLKIRSTKLEDSAMYFCASSGGANTEAFFGQGTRLTVV.

The rearrangement joins TRBV9 to TRBJ2-1, with 8 bases that match TRBD2. Germline CDR1 is SGDLS and CDR2 is YYNGEE. The CDR3 has 17 amino acids. V lost 0 bases to trimming and J lost 2 bases; unmatched junction nucleotides: 7. This chain's CDR3 is CASSVGPSGGAYNEQFF. The CDR3 DNA sequence: TGTGCCAGCAGCGTAGGCCCCTCCGGGGGGGCCTACAATGAGCAGTTCTTC.

The chain carries TRBV7-2 and TRBJ2-3; D is unclear. This CDR3 has 14 amino acids. V shed 1 base and J shed 1 base, with 6 bases lying between them. Germline values: CDR1 SGHTA, CDR2 FQGNSA. CDR3 amino acids: CASSLGLGTDTQYF. The CDR3, as DNA: TGTGCCAGCAGCTTAGGACTTGGCACAGATACGCAGTATTTT.

The genes are TRBV4-1 and TRBJ2-5; a weak D match, TRBD1 (6 bases). Per the germline V gene, CDR1 is MGHRA and CDR2 is YSYEKL. V lost 3 bases and J 5 bases, leaving 31 bases between the germline ends. CDR3 size: 20 residues. In DNA, the CDR3 is TGCGCCAGCAGCCAGATCACCTCCGTGAGAGGGGCAGGGGCCGGGGAGACCCAGTACTTC. Translating it yields CASSQITSVRGAGAGETQYF.

The chain recombines TRBV12-3 or TRBV12-4 with TRBJ1-1; D is unresolved. The CDR3 sequence is 13 residues long. V lost 2 bases to trimming and J lost 2 bases, with 6 bases between them. In DNA form, the CDR3 reads TGTGCCAGCAGTTTACTTCTTAACACTGAAGCTTTCTTT. Its translation: CASSLLLNTEAFF.

The chain has TRBV5-1 and TRBJ1-6; TRBD1 matches 10 bases. Per germline, CDR1 SGHRS and CDR2 YFSETQ. The CDR3 is 16 residues long. V shed 3 bases, J shed 10 bases, and the junction held 10 bases outside the gene matches. CDR3 protein: CASSSDPGQGSSPLHF. In nucleotides, the CDR3 is TGCGCCAGCAGCTCGGACCCGGGACAGGGGAGCTCACCCCTCCACTTT.

The rearrangement joins TRBV10-3 to TRBJ2-1; 7 bases line up with TRBD2. The trim removed 8 bases at V and 1 base at J, leaving 11 bases unmatched. The CDR3 is 16 residues long. CDR1 and CDR2 (germline): ENHRY, SYGVKD. The CDR3 protein is CAIGGSAGESYNEQFF. CDR3 nucleotide sequence: TGTGCCATCGGAGGGTCGGCGGGGGAGTCCTACAATGAGCAGTTCTTC.